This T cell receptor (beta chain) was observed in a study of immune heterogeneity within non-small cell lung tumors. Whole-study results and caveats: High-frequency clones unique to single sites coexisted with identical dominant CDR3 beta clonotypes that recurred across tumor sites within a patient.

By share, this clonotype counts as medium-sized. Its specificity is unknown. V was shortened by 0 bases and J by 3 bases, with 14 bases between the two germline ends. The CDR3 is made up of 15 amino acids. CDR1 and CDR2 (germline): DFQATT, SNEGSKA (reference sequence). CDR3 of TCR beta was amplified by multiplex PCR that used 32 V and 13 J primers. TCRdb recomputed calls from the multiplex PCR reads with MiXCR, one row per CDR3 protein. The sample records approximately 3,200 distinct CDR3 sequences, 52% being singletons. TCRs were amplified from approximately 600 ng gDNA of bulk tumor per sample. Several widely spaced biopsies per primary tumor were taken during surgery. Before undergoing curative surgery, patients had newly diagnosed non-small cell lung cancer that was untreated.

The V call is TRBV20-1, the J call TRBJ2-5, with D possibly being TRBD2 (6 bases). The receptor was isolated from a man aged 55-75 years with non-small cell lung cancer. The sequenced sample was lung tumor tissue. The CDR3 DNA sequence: TGCAGTGCTAGAGATTGGAGGGGAGCTGAAGAGACCCAGTACTTC. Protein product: CSARDWRGAEETQYF.